This TCR beta chain comes out of a study of blood T cells in healthy people across ages. Germline V gene lookup returns CDR1 ENHRY and CDR2 SYGVKD. This CDR3 contains 13 residues. V shed 0 bases and J shed 10 bases, with 11 bases lying between them. A few counts support this clonotype. Sample-barcoded 5' priming and a J-beta primer mix drove a second PCR of 7 to 11 cycles. Each of the cDNA molecules was tagged by a template-switch adaptor with 12 random nucleotides. TCRdb re-analysed the 5' RACE reads in MiXCR, keeping a single row per CDR3 protein. The table lists 850,000 to 1,000,000 distinct CDR3 sequences, roughly 51% of them singletons.

The sample consisted of blood. This receptor was obtained from a woman aged 55 to 70 in good health. V and J are TRBV10-3 and TRBJ2-3; D may be TRBD1 or TRBD2 (5 bases each). The CDR3 bases are TGTGCCATCAGTGAGTCGGGGCCGCGGGCGCAGTATTTT. Residues: CAISESGPRAQYF.